This T cell receptor (beta chain) is from a study of blood T cells in healthy people across ages. Notes on the study in general: Age brought a roughly linear fall in TCR beta diversity measured per million T cells. Long-lived donors exceeded aged donors in naive CD4+ cells and diversity. There was a strong correlation between TCR beta diversity and naive T cell percentage.

The authors ran a second PCR of roughly 6 to 12 cycles using a sample-barcoded 5' primer and a J-beta primer mix. Every sample gave at least 3 million paired-end reads containing CDR3. TCRdb redid the calling of the 5' RACE reads with MiXCR, one entry per CDR3 protein. The sample has about 690,000 distinct CDR3 sequences; around 38% are singletons. The germline V gene has CDR1 WSHSY and CDR2 SAAADI. The CDR3 runs 18 residues. Unmatched junction bases numbered 15, after V lost 1 base and J lost 6 bases. Comments on this clonotype: The antigen remains unidentified.

The V and J genes are TRBV10-2 and TRBJ2-1; 7 positions match TRBD2. Material for sequencing was blood. The sequence derives from a man aged 80 or over in good health. The CDR3: CASSEFSATGGSGNEQFF. CDR3 in DNA: TGCGCCAGCAGTGAGTTCTCCGCGACTGGCGGGAGTGGCAATGAGCAGTTCTTC.